Each of the 15 T cell receptor beta chains below was sequenced from the same sample in a study of a mutant IDH1 vaccine in newly diagnosed glioma. Antigens of these TCRs are unknown. Sequencing used immunoSEQ multiplex PCR; TCRdb keeps in-frame clones, though not all of them. Found here are about 56,000 clones, roughly four fifths of them singletons; the top ten hold about 3.3%. Time point noted: week 47, end of study. Vaccinated patients received 300 ug of mutant IDH1 20-mer peptide per dose, with topical imiquimod. The starting material was PBMCs, obtained from a glioma patient whose treatment included an IDH1 peptide vaccine. The receptor set was obtained from a woman aged 45-59 years with glioma.

The V call is TRBV19, the J call TRBJ2-3; 13 bases align to TRBD2. In germline, CDR1 is LNHDA, CDR2 SQIVND (reference sequence). The ends lost 5 bases at V and 2 bases at J; junction bases unmatched: 4. The CDR3 consists of 16 residues. CDR3 nucleotide sequence: TGTGCCAGTAGTTCCGGGACTAGCGGGGTCACAGATACGCAGTATTTT. This codes for CASSSGTSGVTDTQYF. Filled out from reference TRBV19 and TRBJ2-3, the complete variable domain reads DGGITQSPKYLFRKEGQNVTLSCEQNLNHDAMYWYRQDPGQGLRLIYYSQIVNDFQKGDIAEGYSVSREKKESFPLTVTSAQKNPTAFYLCASSSGTSGVTDTQYFGPGTRLTVL.

The sample holds a few counts of this clone. The chain recombines TRBV9 with TRBJ1-1; possible D gene TRBD1, 5 bases. V gave up 2 bases and J gave up 3 bases, with 11 bases separating them. From germline, CDR1 is SGDLS and CDR2 YYNGEE. The CDR3 is made up of 14 amino acids. This CDR3 is CASSVRPGDTEAFF. The CDR3 bases are TGTGCCAGCAGCGTCAGACCGGGGGACACTGAAGCTTTCTTT. Combining the CDR3 with reference TRBV9 and TRBJ1-1 gives the whole variable domain DSGVTQTPKHLITATGQRVTLRCSPRSGDLSVYWYQQSLDQGLQFLIQYYNGEERAKGNILERFSAQQFPDLHSELNLSSLELGDSALYFCASSVRPGDTEAFFGQGTRLTVV.

The V gene is TRBV6-1, the J gene TRBJ2-7, with D perhaps TRBD1 (7 bases). Trimming pared 3 bases from V and 0 bases from J, leaving 12 bases between. Looked up from germline, CDR1 is MNHNS and CDR2 is SASEGT. This CDR3 region has 15 residues. The CDR3 DNA follows: TGTGCCAGCAGTGATTCAGGGGGGTACTCCTACGAGCAGTACTTC. Its translation: CASSDSGGYSYEQYF.

The gene calls are TRBV10-3 and TRBJ1-1; D is perhaps TRBD1 (6 bases). Trimming shortened V by 6 bases and J by 2 bases, and 13 bases separated the two germline ends. From germline, CDR1 is ENHRY and CDR2 SYGVKD. The CDR3 totals 14 residues. The CDR3 nucleotides read TGTGCCATCAGCCTCCTGGACAGTAACACTGAAGCTTTCTTT. Protein sequence: CAISLLDSNTEAFF.

The rearrangement links TRBV5-4 to TRBJ2-6; TRBD2 matches 7 bases. The V and J ends lost 6 bases and 4 bases, in that order; junction bases with no gene match: 10. In germline, CDR1 is SGHNT, CDR2 YYREEE (reference sequence). The CDR3 has 16 residues. The CDR3 loop is CASTQGGKAGANVLTF. CDR3 bases: TGTGCCAGCACCCAGGGAGGGAAGGCGGGGGCCAACGTCCTGACTTTC.

This rearrangement joins TRBV27 to TRBJ1-1; 11 bases align to TRBD1. The CDR3 runs 16 residues. V lost 5 bases to trimming and J lost 5 bases; unmatched junction nucleotides: 10. From germline, CDR1 is MNHEY and CDR2 SMNVEV (reference sequence). CDR3 sequence (DNA): TGTGCCAGCAGTGACGGCAGGGACAGGGGGGGGACTGAAGCTTTCTTT. Its protein is CASSDGRDRGGTEAFF.

This clone was seen a single time. The V and J genes are TRBV6-5 and TRBJ1-2; 9 bases match TRBD1. Looked up from germline, CDR1 is MNHEY and CDR2 is SVGAGI. V trimming: 1 base; J trimming: 2 bases; junction bases outside the gene matches: 5. The CDR3 covers 16 residues. CDR3 DNA sequence: TGTGCCAGCAGTTACTTAAGGACAGGGGCGAACTATGGCTACACCTTC. Protein sequence: CASSYLRTGANYGYTF.

Written as DNA, the CDR3 is TGCAGCGTTGCCGCAGGGGAGCTTGGCACTGAAGCTTTCTTT. Its translation: CSVAAGELGTEAFF. The chain couples TRBV29-1 to TRBJ1-1, with D maybe TRBD1 (6 bases). The V end lost 4 bases, the J end lost 4 bases, and 16 bases lay between the germline ends. CDR1 is SQVTM and CDR2 is ANQGSEA in the germline V gene. The CDR3 is 14 amino acids.

The chain joins TRBV7-6 to TRBJ1-2, with 10 bases lining up with TRBD1. This CDR3 has 15 amino acids. Germline V gives CDR1 SGHVS, CDR2 FNYEAQ. V shed 9 bases, J shed 2 bases, and the junction held 9 bases outside the gene matches. The CDR3, as DNA: TGTGCCAGTACCTCGGGGACAGGGGCGAACTATGGCTACACCTTC. This gives the protein CASTSGTGANYGYTF.

The chain employs TRBV9 and TRBJ1-6, with no clear D. Trimming removed 3 bases at V and 5 bases at J, with 9 bases between. Germline assignment: CDR1 SGDLS and CDR2 YYNGEE. The CDR3 spans 14 residues. The CDR3 nucleotides are TGTGCCAGCAGCGAAGCGGGGAATAATTCACCCCTCCACTTT. Its translation is CASSEAGNNSPLHF.

The V gene is TRBV2, the J gene TRBJ2-1; possibly TRBD2 for D (5 bases). The V end was cut by 4 bases, the J end by 3 bases, with 10 bases between. Germline CDR1 SNHLY, CDR2 FYNNEI. The CDR3 has 14 residues. CDR3 loop: CASSGKRDYNEQFF. For the CDR3, the DNA is TGTGCCAGCAGTGGGAAGAGGGACTACAATGAGCAGTTCTTC.

This chain links TRBV6-6 with TRBJ1-3; the D gene is possibly TRBD1 (5 bases). The V end was cut by 6 bases, the J end by 4 bases, with 10 bases between. Per germline, CDR1 MNHNY and CDR2 SVGAGI (reference sequence). This CDR3 has 13 amino acids. CDR3 region: CASSLDTGNTIYF. The CDR3 coding sequence is TGTGCCAGCAGCCTGGACACGGGAAACACCATATATTTT.

The chain has TRBV30 and TRBJ2-4, with D maybe TRBD1 (5 bases). Trimming removed 2 bases at V and 0 bases at J, with 11 bases between. There are 15 residues in the CDR3. In germline, CDR1 is GTSNPN, CDR2 SVGIG (reference sequence). CDR3 loop: CAWSPPGLAKNIQYF. The CDR3 DNA is TGTGCCTGGAGTCCTCCAGGGCTAGCCAAAAACATTCAGTACTTC.

The chain joins TRBV10-1 to TRBJ1-4; D ambiguous. V lost 0 bases and J 1 base, leaving 6 bases between the germline ends. CDR1 WNHNN and CDR2 SYGVQD come from the germline V gene (reference sequence). This CDR3 comprises 15 residues. The CDR3 DNA is TGCGCCAGCAGTGAGTCCGGGGAAACTAATGAAAAACTGTTTTTT. Amino acids: CASSESGETNEKLFF.

The chain recombines TRBV9 with TRBJ2-7, with a tentative D call TRBD2 (6 bases). The CDR3 is 13 residues long. Trimming pared 3 bases from V and 5 bases from J, leaving 12 bases between. Germline CDR1 and CDR2: SGDLS and YYNGEE. CDR3 loop: CASSARGDHEQYF. Written as DNA, the CDR3 is TGTGCCAGCAGCGCCCGCGGGGACCACGAGCAGTACTTC.